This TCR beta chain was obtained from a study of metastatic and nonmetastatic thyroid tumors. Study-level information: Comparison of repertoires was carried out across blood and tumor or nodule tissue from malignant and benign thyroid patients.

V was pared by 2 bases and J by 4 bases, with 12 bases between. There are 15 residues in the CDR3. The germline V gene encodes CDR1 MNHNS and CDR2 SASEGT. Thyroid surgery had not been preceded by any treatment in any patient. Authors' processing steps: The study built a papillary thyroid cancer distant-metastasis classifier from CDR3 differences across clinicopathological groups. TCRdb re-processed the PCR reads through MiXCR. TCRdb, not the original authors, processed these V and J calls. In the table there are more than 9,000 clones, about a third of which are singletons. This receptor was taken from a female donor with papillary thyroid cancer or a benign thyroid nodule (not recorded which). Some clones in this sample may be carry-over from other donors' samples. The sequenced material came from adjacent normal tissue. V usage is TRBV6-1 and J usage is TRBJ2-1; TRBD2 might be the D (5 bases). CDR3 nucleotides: TGTGCCAGCAGTGAATGGAGGACCACTTACAATGAGCAGTTCTTC. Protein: CASSEWRTTYNEQFF.